The next 3 T cell receptor beta chains were all read from a single sample in a study of cytomegalovirus exposure and HLA in healthy donors. In the PCR, 60 Vbeta and 13 Jbeta primers were used. Measured with immunoSEQ multiplex PCR; TCRdb has only the in-frame clones, and not every one. The sample carries some 180,000 clones, 75% to 85% recorded once. Sequencing was done on a sample of PBMCs. These TCRs come from a girl aged 2-10 years in good health and CMV-seropositive.

Here the CDR3 DNA reads TGTGCCAGCAGCTTAGTTCAGGGTCCTAGGGCCGCCGAGCAGTACTTC. It translates to CASSLVQGPRAAEQYF. The gene calls are TRBV11-3 and TRBJ2-7; weak D call: TRBD1 (5 bases). Trimming left V 1 base short and J 6 bases short, with 19 bases between. Germline assignment: CDR1 SGHNT and CDR2 YENEEA. The CDR3 loop spans 16 amino acids.

This clone was found once. The rearrangement joins TRBV5-5 to TRBJ1-5; 8 bases agree with TRBD1. The CDR3 contains 16 residues. J lost 2 bases, V lost 4 bases, and 8 bases had no gene match. The V gene's germline CDR1 is SGHKS and CDR2 YYEKEE (reference sequence). CDR3 sequence (DNA): TGTGCCAGCAGCCGAGCGACAGGGGAGGGCAATCAGCCCCAGCATTTT. Its protein is CASSRATGEGNQPQHF.

The V call is TRBV5-4, the J call TRBJ2-7; 7 bases map to TRBD2. From germline, CDR1 is SGHNT and CDR2 YYREEE (reference sequence). Losses at the gene ends were 6 bases for V and 4 bases for J; bases not matched to a gene: 10. The CDR3 runs to 14 residues. CDR3 amino acids: CASTDASGAYEQYF. The CDR3 nucleotides read TGTGCCAGCACCGATGCTAGCGGAGCTTACGAGCAGTACTTC.